The 29 T cell receptor beta chains below all came from one sample that was sequenced in a study of CD8 T cells in Susac syndrome. It was with random hexamers that about 0.45 to 1 ug RNA was reverse transcribed. MiXCR, applied by TCRdb to the immunoSEQ multiplex PCR reads, yields one record per CDR3 protein. Of roughly 47,000 distinct CDR3 sequences detected, 80% to 95% appear once; the ten largest clones hold roughly 0.45%. Material for sequencing was CD8+ T cells from PBMCs. These receptors were obtained from a human donor in good health.

The chain employs TRBV30 and TRBJ2-1; either TRBD1 or TRBD2 may fit D (5 bases each). Trimming removed 8 bases at V and 3 bases at J, with 14 bases between. The CDR3 is made up of 13 amino acids. Germline CDR1 reads GTSNPN; CDR2 reads SVGIG (reference sequence). CDR3 DNA sequence: TGTGCCCGGGGCCAGTCTTTCTACAATGAGCAGTTCTTC. Translation gives CARGQSFYNEQFF.

This rearrangement joins TRBV5-8 to TRBJ2-7; D possibly corresponds to TRBD2 (6 bases). The V and J ends lost 5 bases and 1 base respectively, with 19 bases between them. This CDR3 is built from 16 residues. The germline V gene has CDR1 SGHTS and CDR2 YDEGEE. The CDR3 sequence: CASSPGTPRASYEQYF. CDR3 DNA: TGTGCCAGCAGTCCCGGGACTCCGAGGGCTTCCTACGAGCAGTACTTC. The complete variable domain, with remaining parts taken from reference TRBV5-8 and TRBJ2-7, reads EAGVTQSPTHLIKTRGQQATLRCSPISGHTSVYWYQQALGLGLQFLLWYDEGEERNRGNFPPRFSGRQFPNYSSELNVNALELEDSALYLCASSPGTPRASYEQYFGPGTRLTVT.

The chain links TRBV9 to TRBJ1-2; TRBD1 agrees at 8 bases. The V gene's germline CDR1 is SGDLS and CDR2 YYNGEE. This CDR3 contains 14 residues. Germline trimming cut 5 bases from V and 5 bases from J; bases unmatched to any gene: 8. CDR3 sequence reads: CASSLGQDTYGYTF. DNA of the CDR3: TGTGCCAGCAGTTTGGGACAGGACACGTATGGCTACACCTTC.

This chain connects TRBV23-1 to TRBJ1-5; D is unclear. TRBV23-1 has ORF status, its function being uncertain. This CDR3 region has 13 residues. Trimming took off 3 bases at V and 10 bases at J, with 13 bases between the two ends. Here the CDR3 DNA reads TGCGCCAGCAGTCAGCCGGATTCTAACCCCCAGCATTTT. Residues: CASSQPDSNPQHF.

This sequence joins TRBV4-3 and TRBJ2-7; D might be TRBD1 (6 bases). The CDR3 runs 15 residues. Per germline, CDR1 LGHNA and CDR2 YSLEER. V was pared by 0 bases and J by 2 bases, with 11 bases between. DNA of the CDR3: TGCGCCAGCAGCCAAGATTTAAACAGGGCCTACGAGCAGTACTTC. Its translation is CASSQDLNRAYEQYF.

The V call is TRBV7-9, the J call TRBJ2-4; weak D call: TRBD1 (6 bases). The length of the CDR3 is 17 residues. Trimming took 0 bases from V and 2 from J, leaving 14 bases between them. From germline, CDR1 is SEHNR and CDR2 FQNEAQ (reference sequence). The CDR3: CASSLAPQTGPKNIQYF. As DNA, the CDR3 is TGTGCCAGCAGCTTAGCCCCCCAAACAGGGCCCAAAAACATTCAGTACTTC.

The V gene is TRBV28, the J gene TRBJ1-5; maybe TRBD1 (5 bases). Per germline, CDR1 MDHEN and CDR2 SYDVKM. This CDR3 spans 19 amino acids. V lost 5 bases to trimming and J lost 1 base, with 24 bases between them. This CDR3 is CASSTLPTGGDWSNQPQHF. The CDR3 region has the DNA TGTGCCAGCAGTACTTTACCCACGGGGGGGGATTGGAGCAATCAGCCCCAGCATTTT.

The V gene is TRBV4-3, the J gene TRBJ2-6; D could derive from TRBD1 or TRBD2 (5 bases each). The V end lost 4 bases, the J end lost 0 bases, and 13 bases lay between the germline ends. Per the germline V gene, CDR1 is LGHNA and CDR2 is YSLEER. The CDR3 covers 17 residues. CDR3 in amino acids: CASSREGAGSGANVLTF. The CDR3 region has the DNA TGCGCCAGCAGCCGAGAAGGGGCGGGCTCTGGGGCCAACGTCCTGACTTTC.

V and J are TRBV5-1 and TRBJ2-7; D possibly corresponds to TRBD2 (5 bases). V lost 7 bases to trimming and J lost 0 bases, with 11 bases between them. Germline CDR1 is SGHRS and CDR2 is YFSETQ. The CDR3 has 13 residues. The CDR3 loop reads CASSEGISYEQYF. CDR3 nucleotides: TGCGCCAGCTCTGAGGGTATCTCCTACGAGCAGTACTTC.

For the CDR3, the DNA is TGTGCCAGCAGCGCTGGACAGCTCGTACATGGCTACACCTTC. As protein: CASSAGQLVHGYTF. The chain joins TRBV7-9 to TRBJ1-2; TRBD1 is a possible D gene (6 bases). CDR1 SEHNR and CDR2 FQNEAQ come from the germline V gene (reference sequence). This CDR3 region has 14 residues. The ends were cut back, 5 bases at V and 6 bases at J, with 16 bases in the middle.

The genes are TRBV2 and TRBJ2-1; D is undetermined. The CDR3 consists of 16 residues. Germline V CDR1 and CDR2: SNHLY, FYNNEI. V dropped 2 bases and J dropped 7 bases, with 18 bases sitting between them. CDR3: CASSELAPPAQNEQFF. For the CDR3, the DNA is TGTGCCAGCAGTGAACTGGCGCCGCCGGCCCAAAATGAGCAGTTCTTC.

This clonotype has just one count. The rearrangement links TRBV12-5 to TRBJ1-1; the match to TRBD1 covers 7 bases. The CDR3 is made up of 13 amino acids. V shed 7 bases, J shed 7 bases, and the junction held 9 bases outside the gene matches. In germline, CDR1 is LGHNT, CDR2 FRNRAP. The CDR3 nucleotides read TGTGCTAGTGACTACCCTGACAGGGTTGAAGCTTTCTTT. Amino acids: CASDYPDRVEAFF.

This chain links TRBV19 with TRBJ2-1, with 9 bases matching TRBD1. The CDR3 totals 16 residues. Germline V lookup: CDR1 LNHDA, CDR2 SQIVND (reference sequence). After removal of 4 bases from V and 6 bases from J, the junction contained 10 bases not matched to a gene. DNA for the CDR3: TGTGCCAGTAGTAGCCCTGGGACAGGGACATTCAATGAGCAGTTCTTC. Its protein product is CASSSPGTGTFNEQFF.

V usage is TRBV7-2 and J usage is TRBJ2-4; the match to TRBD1 covers 10 bases. With V trimmed by 2 bases and J by 8 bases, 6 bases remained unmatched. The CDR3 covers 15 residues. Germline V gene sequence: CDR1 SGHTA, CDR2 FQGNSA. The DNA for the CDR3 is TGTGCCAGCAGCTTAATGACAGGGGGCGAGGACATTCAGTACTTC. Protein: CASSLMTGGEDIQYF.

V is TRBV20-1 and J is TRBJ2-7, with TRBD1 as a possible D gene (6 bases). V was clipped by 0 bases and J by 2 bases, with 17 bases between them. The V gene's germline CDR1 is DFQATT and CDR2 SNEGSKA (reference sequence). CDR3 length equals 16 residues. Here the CDR3 reads CSARDSWGHSPYEQYF. The CDR3 bases are TGCAGTGCTAGAGATTCTTGGGGACATTCACCCTACGAGCAGTACTTC.

This chain links TRBV7-8 with TRBJ1-2; TRBD1 is a possible D gene (6 bases). Trimming removed 5 bases at V and 0 bases at J, with 25 bases between. CDR1 and CDR2 (germline): SGHVS, FQNEAQ. The CDR3 loop spans 19 amino acids. In DNA form, the CDR3 reads TGTGCCAGCAGCGCCAGTTCCAGGGGCCTATTCGGCCCTAACTATGGCTACACCTTC. It codes for CASSASSRGLFGPNYGYTF.

The chain has TRBV7-9 and TRBJ2-1; 12 nucleotides line up with TRBD2. Unmatched junction bases numbered 6, after V lost 1 base and J lost 8 bases. The CDR3 consists of 16 residues. Germline CDR1 SEHNR, CDR2 FQNEAQ (reference sequence). The CDR3 DNA sequence: TGTGCCAGCAGCTTAGGGCTAGCGGGAGGGCCCGATGAGCAGTTCTTC. The encoded protein is CASSLGLAGGPDEQFF.

This clonotype is a singleton in its sample. The chain links TRBV30 to TRBJ1-5; 9 nucleotides align to TRBD1. The CDR3 totals 14 residues. Germline V CDR1 and CDR2: GTSNPN, SVGIG (reference sequence). Losses at the gene ends were 3 bases for V and 7 bases for J; bases not matched to a gene: 7. The CDR3 sequence: CAWRTGQGGQPQHF. The DNA of the CDR3 is TGTGCCTGGAGGACGGGACAGGGCGGCCAGCCCCAGCATTTT.

J is TRBJ2-1 and V is TRBV27, with D possibly matching TRBD1 (6 bases). The germline V gene encodes CDR1 MNHEY and CDR2 SMNVEV (reference sequence). The CDR3 spans 12 residues. V lost 5 bases to trimming and J lost 7 bases, with 9 bases between them. In DNA form, the CDR3 reads TGTGCCAGCAGTCCACAGGGTAATGAGCAGTTCTTC. It yields the protein CASSPQGNEQFF.

This chain uses TRBV7-9 with TRBJ2-7; TRBD1 agrees at 8 bases. CDR1 and CDR2 from the germline V gene are SEHNR and FQNEAQ (reference sequence). This CDR3 comprises 13 residues. J lost 3 bases, V lost 11 bases, and 9 bases had no gene match. The CDR3 nucleotides read TGTGCCGGTTCCGGGACAGGACACTACGAGCAGTACTTC. This gives the protein CAGSGTGHYEQYF. Full variable domain (remainder filled in from reference TRBV7-9 and TRBJ2-7): DTGVSQNPRHKITKRGQNVTFRCDPISEHNRLYWYRQTLGQGPEFLTYFQNEAQLEKSRLLSDRFSAERPKGSFSTLEIQRTEQGDSAMYLCAGSGTGHYEQYFGPGTRLTVT.

The chain has TRBV4-3 and TRBJ2-7, with D possibly being TRBD2 (6 bases). Germline V gene sequence: CDR1 LGHNA, CDR2 YSLEER. CDR3 size: 13 residues. Trimming shortened V by 5 bases and J by 7 bases, and 15 bases separated the two germline ends. DNA of the CDR3: TGCGCCAGCAGCACACACACGGAGGGGGAGCAGTACTTC. Its translation is CASSTHTEGEQYF.

J is TRBJ1-1 and V is TRBV27; 9 nucleotides match TRBD1. CDR3 size: 14 residues. CDR1 and CDR2 from the germline V gene are MNHEY and SMNVEV (reference sequence). The trim removed 5 bases at V and 2 bases at J, leaving 3 bases unmatched. The CDR3 region has the DNA TGTGCCAGCAGTGTAACAGGGGGCAACACTGAAGCTTTCTTT. Translation: CASSVTGGNTEAFF.

The gene calls are TRBV7-9 and TRBJ1-5, with D possibly TRBD1 on 5 matching bases. Germline V gives CDR1 SEHNR, CDR2 FQNEAQ (reference sequence). Trimming removed 5 bases at V and 3 bases at J, with 23 bases between. The CDR3 has 18 residues. DNA for the CDR3: TGTGCCAGCAGCCCTGGCGAGATTCGGGACGGACCCAATCAGCCCCAGCATTTT. This encodes CASSPGEIRDGPNQPQHF.

V is TRBV9 and J is TRBJ2-1; 7 nucleotides agree with TRBD1. The trim removed 3 bases at V and 0 bases at J, leaving 3 bases unmatched. Germline V gene data show CDR1 as SGDLS and CDR2 as YYNGEE. This CDR3 spans 15 amino acids. CDR3 DNA sequence: TGTGCCAGCAGCGGCCGGGACAGCTCCTACAATGAGCAGTTCTTC. Protein product: CASSGRDSSYNEQFF.

The chain employs TRBV7-9 and TRBJ2-2; D is unresolved. This CDR3 region has 12 residues. V lost 4 bases and J 11 bases, leaving 11 bases between the germline ends. CDR1 is SEHNR and CDR2 is FQNEAQ in the germline V gene (reference sequence). The CDR3 is CASSSGPPELFF. CDR3 coding DNA: TGTGCCAGCAGCTCAGGCCCCCCAGAGCTGTTTTTT.

A single count supports this clonotype. The J gene is TRBJ2-1, the V gene TRBV27; D gene uncertain. Germline V gives CDR1 MNHEY, CDR2 SMNVEV (reference sequence). V shed 7 bases and J shed 5 bases, with 15 bases lying between them. This CDR3 is built from 14 residues. The CDR3 nucleotides are TGTGCCAGCACGTTTAGTAGTGGAAACAATGAGCAGTTCTTC. Encoded protein: CASTFSSGNNEQFF.

The J gene is TRBJ1-1, the V gene TRBV7-2; tentatively, D is TRBD1 (6 bases). Germline CDR1 SGHTA, CDR2 FQGNSA. The CDR3 extends over 13 amino acids. With 8 bases removed from V and 6 bases from J, the gap between germline ends came to 16 bases. The CDR3 loop is CASSQGHPPEAFF. Written as DNA, the CDR3 is TGTGCCAGCTCTCAGGGACACCCTCCTGAAGCTTTCTTT.

This sequence joins TRBV13 and TRBJ2-1, with a possible D match to TRBD1 (5 bases). From germline, CDR1 is PRHDT and CDR2 FYEKMQ (reference sequence). Trimming left V 0 bases short and J 8 bases short, with 14 bases between. The CDR3 covers 15 residues. The DNA of the CDR3 is TGTGCCAGCAGCTTAGGCAGGGCCCTAGGGGATGAGCAGTTCTTC. This sequence encodes CASSLGRALGDEQFF. Full variable domain (missing parts from reference TRBV13 and TRBJ2-1): AAGVIQSPRHLIKEKRETATLKCYPIPRHDTVYWYQQGPGQDPQFLISFYEKMQSDKGSIPDRFSAQQFSDYHSELNMSSLELGDSALYFCASSLGRALGDEQFFGPGTRLTVL.

The chain recombines TRBV5-6 with TRBJ2-7; no reliable D call. V lost 0 bases to trimming and J lost 6 bases, with 10 bases between them. The CDR3 runs to 13 residues. In germline, CDR1 is SGHDT, CDR2 YYEEEE. The CDR3, as DNA: TGTGCCAGCAGCTTGGCGGATAGGCCCGAGCAGTACTTC. This gives the protein CASSLADRPEQYF.